This T cell receptor beta chain was observed in a study of T cell responses to AZD1222 COVID-19 vaccine. As regards this clone: Its antigen remains unknown.

The study, taken as a whole, reports: Two AZD1222 doses significantly raised spike-specific TCR breadth and depth over controls. Unmutated regions of variants are reportedly targeted by nearly half of spike-specific TCRs. Baseline serostatus was positive in only a handful of AZD1222 recipients. Across spike, vaccine-associated CD4 TCRs were found, dominant at 160-218 and 743-854.

Method: immunoSEQ multiplex PCR; TCRdb's copy keeps in-frame clones and lacks some. The profile shows 100,000 to 120,000 clones, about 82% of them singletons. There are 13 residues in the CDR3. V was clipped by 6 bases and J by 2 bases, with 8 bases between them. Germline V lookup: CDR1 MNHEY, CDR2 SVGAGI. The sequencing here drew on peripheral blood, taken on day 0 of AZD1222 vaccination. The rearrangement links TRBV6-5 to TRBJ1-3; tentatively, D is TRBD1 (5 bases). The receptor was derived from an adult in good health. The CDR3 reads CASRRGAGNTIYF. For the CDR3, the DNA is TGTGCCAGCAGGCGGGGGGCTGGAAACACCATATATTTT.